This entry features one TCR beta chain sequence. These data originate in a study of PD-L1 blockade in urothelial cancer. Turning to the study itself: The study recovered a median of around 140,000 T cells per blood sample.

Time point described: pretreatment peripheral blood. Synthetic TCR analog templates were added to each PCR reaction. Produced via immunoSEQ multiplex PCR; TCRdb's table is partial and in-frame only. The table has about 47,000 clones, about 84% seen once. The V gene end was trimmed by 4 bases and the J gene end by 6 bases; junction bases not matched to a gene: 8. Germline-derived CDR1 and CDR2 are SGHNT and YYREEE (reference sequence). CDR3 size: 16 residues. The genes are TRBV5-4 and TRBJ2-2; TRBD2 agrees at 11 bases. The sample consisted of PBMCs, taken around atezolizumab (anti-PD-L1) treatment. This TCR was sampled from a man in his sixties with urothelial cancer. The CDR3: CASSPYGTSGAGELFF. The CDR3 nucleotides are TGTGCCAGCAGCCCGTACGGGACTAGCGGTGCCGGGGAGCTGTTTTTT.